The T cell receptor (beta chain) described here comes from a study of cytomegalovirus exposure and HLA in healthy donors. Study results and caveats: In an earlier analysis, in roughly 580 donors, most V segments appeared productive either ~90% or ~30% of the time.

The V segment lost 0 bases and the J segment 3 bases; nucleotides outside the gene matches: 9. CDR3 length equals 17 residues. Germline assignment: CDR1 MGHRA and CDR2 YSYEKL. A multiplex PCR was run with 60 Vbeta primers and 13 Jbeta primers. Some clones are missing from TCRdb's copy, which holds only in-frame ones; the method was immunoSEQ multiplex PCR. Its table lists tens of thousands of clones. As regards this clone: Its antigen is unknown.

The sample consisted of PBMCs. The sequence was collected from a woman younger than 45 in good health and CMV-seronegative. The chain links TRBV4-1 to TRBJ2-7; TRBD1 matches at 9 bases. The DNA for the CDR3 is TGCGCCAGCAGCCAAGATGAGGGCCGGACAGGGGTCTACGAGCAGTACTTC. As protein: CASSQDEGRTGVYEQYF.